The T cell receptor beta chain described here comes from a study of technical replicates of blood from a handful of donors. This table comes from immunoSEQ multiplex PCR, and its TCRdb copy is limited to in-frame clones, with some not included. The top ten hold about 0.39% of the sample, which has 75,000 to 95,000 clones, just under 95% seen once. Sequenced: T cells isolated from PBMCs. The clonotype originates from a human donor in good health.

This CDR3 is CASSLPQPDSFIMESGRDPNEQFF. The CDR3 nucleotides are TGCGCCAGCAGCTTGCCCCAACCGGACAGCTTCATAATGGAGAGCGGGAGGGACCCCAATGAGCAGTTCTTC. This chain joins TRBV5-1 and TRBJ2-1; 10 bases map to TRBD2. CDR3 length: 24 residues. V shed 1 base, J shed 6 bases, and the junction held 31 bases outside the gene matches. Germline V gives CDR1 SGHRS, CDR2 YFSETQ.